A selection of T cell receptor beta chains follows, all from one sample in a study of shared clonotypes between healthy human individuals. The assay was immunoSEQ multiplex PCR, and TCRdb's table has in-frame clones only and misses some. This sample has a few hundred thousand clones, with about 74% found just once. The specimen sequenced was PBMCs. These TCRs come from a middle-aged woman in good health. Some clones in this sample may be carry-over from other donors' samples. The CDR3 runs from the conserved cysteine through the conserved F or W.

CASSEGGGNTEAFF TRBV6-1
CASSVGQGAFF TRBV7-9
CASSPGHEQYF TRBV18
CSGATSTDTQYF TRBV29-1
CASSRADMNTEAFF TRBV27
CASSLMTTGEQYF TRBV28
CAISGRAYNEQFF TRBV10-3
CASSESDRFLGYEQFF TRBV25-1
CSVSGSTDTQYF TRBV29-1
CAWQGPTNYGYTF TRBV30
CASSTMNSPLHF TRBV7-9
CASSESPGTGVTQYF TRBV2
CASSVEVHGGLTGELFF TRBV9
CASSSAVEQGQETQYF TRBV27
CAITAQVGSTDTQYF TRBV10-3
CASSWGRAGNEQFF TRBV19
CASSLGRDGSYGYTF TRBV5-4
CASSFRLAGTQETQYF TRBV7-8
CASSHAPTTNEKLFF TRBV4-1
CASNNRDIFYEQYF TRBV6-1
CAISDPGFAGANVLTF TRBV10-3
CASSPGGSTISEQFF TRBV10-2
CASSFRRGREGLDEQFF TRBV7-2
CASSSGSSGRSGELFF TRBV7-3
CTSSEGLDAQYF TRBV7-9
CAYSTTTGAGSPLHF TRBV30
CATSRDSYNEQFF TRBV15
CASSFGGLETQYF TRBV7-9
CASSERAGNADNEQFF TRBV2
CASSVVAGMNTEAFF TRBV5-1
CASRNRDTEAFF TRBV6-1
CASNPDRGRTNEKLFF TRBV19